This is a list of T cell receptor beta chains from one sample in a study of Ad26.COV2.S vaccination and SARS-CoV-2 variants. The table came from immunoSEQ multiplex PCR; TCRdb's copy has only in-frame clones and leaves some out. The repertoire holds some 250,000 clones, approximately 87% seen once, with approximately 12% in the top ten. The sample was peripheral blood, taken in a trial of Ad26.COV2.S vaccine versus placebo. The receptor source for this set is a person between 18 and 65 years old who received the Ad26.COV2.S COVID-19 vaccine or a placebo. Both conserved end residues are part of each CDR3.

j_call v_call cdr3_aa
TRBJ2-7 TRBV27 CASKDRPFSYEQYF
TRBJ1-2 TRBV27 CASSPMGAEIYGYTF
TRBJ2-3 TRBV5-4 CASHARTVGPDTQYF
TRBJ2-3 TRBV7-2 CASSSTRLSTDTQYF
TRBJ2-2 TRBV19 CASRTGVTGELFF
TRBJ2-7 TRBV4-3 CASSLLAGGQGNEQYF
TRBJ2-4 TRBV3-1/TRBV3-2 CASSHSPGTSGGGLGAKNIQYF
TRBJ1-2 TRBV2 CASSEARPTGLYGYTF
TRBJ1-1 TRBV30 CAWRERGEAFF
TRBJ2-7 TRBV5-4 CASSPPGQGAREQYF
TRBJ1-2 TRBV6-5 CATRGQIAEYYGYTF
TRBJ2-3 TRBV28 CASSTFTIGDTQYF